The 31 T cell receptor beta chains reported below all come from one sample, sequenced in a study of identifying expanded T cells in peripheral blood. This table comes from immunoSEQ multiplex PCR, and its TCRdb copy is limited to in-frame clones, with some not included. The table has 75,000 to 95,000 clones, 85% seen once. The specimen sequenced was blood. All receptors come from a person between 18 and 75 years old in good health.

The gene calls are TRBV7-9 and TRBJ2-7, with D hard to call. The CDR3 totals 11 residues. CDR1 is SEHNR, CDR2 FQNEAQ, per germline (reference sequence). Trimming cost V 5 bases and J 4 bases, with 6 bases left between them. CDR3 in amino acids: CASSPQYEQYF. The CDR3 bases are TGTGCCAGCAGCCCTCAGTACGAGCAGTACTTC.

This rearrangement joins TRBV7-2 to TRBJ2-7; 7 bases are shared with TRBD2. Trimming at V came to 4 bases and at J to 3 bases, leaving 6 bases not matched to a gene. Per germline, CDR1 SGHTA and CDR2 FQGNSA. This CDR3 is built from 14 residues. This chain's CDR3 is CASSWGGVVYEQYF. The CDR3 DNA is TGTGCCAGCAGCTGGGGAGGGGTGGTCTACGAGCAGTACTTC.

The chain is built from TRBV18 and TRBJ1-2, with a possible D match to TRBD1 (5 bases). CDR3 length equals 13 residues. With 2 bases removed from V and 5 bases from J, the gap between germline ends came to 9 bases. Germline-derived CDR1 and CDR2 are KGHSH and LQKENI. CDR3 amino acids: CASSPGGAYGYTF. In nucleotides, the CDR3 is TGTGCCAGCTCACCAGGAGGGGCGTATGGCTACACCTTC.

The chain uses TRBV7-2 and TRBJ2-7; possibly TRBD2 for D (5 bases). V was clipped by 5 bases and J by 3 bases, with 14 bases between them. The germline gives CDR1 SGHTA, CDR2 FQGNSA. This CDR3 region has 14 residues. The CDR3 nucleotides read TGTGCCAGCAGCCCTAGCACGGGCTTCTACGAGCAGTACTTC. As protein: CASSPSTGFYEQYF.

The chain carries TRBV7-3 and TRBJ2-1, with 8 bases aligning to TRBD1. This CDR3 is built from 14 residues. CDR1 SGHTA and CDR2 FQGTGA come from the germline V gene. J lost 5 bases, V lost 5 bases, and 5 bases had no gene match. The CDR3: CASSLRTGNNEQFF. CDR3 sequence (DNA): TGTGCCAGCAGCCTCAGGACAGGGAACAATGAGCAGTTCTTC.

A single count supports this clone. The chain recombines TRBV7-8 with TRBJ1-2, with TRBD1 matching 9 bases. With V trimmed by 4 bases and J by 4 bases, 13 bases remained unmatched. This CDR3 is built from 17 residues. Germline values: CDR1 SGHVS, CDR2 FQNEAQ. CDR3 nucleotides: TGTGCCAGCAGCTACGGAACAGGGGGCGCGGAGGCCTATGGCTACACCTTC. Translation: CASSYGTGGAEAYGYTF.

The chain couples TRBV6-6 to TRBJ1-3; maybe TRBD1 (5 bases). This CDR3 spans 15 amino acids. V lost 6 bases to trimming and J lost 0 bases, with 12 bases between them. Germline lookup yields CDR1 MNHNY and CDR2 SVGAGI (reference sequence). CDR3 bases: TGTGCCAGCAGCCGAGGGGCCGACTCTGGAAACACCATATATTTT. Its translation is CASSRGADSGNTIYF.

CDR3 nucleotide sequence: TGTGCCAGCAGCCCGCGGGGGGCTAGGGGAAACACCATATATTTT. It yields the protein CASSPRGARGNTIYF. V gene TRBV9 combines with J gene TRBJ1-3; D is perhaps TRBD1 (6 bases). The CDR3 length is 15 residues. Per the germline V gene, CDR1 is SGDLS and CDR2 is YYNGEE. Trimming left V 4 bases short and J 4 bases short, with 15 bases between. The whole variable domain, filled in from reference TRBV9 and TRBJ1-3, reads DSGVTQTPKHLITATGQRVTLRCSPRSGDLSVYWYQQSLDQGLQFLIQYYNGEERAKGNILERFSAQQFPDLHSELNLSSLELGDSALYFCASSPRGARGNTIYFGEGSWLTVV.

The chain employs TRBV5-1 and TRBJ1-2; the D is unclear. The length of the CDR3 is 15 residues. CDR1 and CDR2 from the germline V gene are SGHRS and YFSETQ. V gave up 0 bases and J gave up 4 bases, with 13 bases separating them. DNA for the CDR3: TGCGCCAGCAGCTTGGCCGCGGGATTCGGCTATGGCTACACCTTC. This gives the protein CASSLAAGFGYGYTF.

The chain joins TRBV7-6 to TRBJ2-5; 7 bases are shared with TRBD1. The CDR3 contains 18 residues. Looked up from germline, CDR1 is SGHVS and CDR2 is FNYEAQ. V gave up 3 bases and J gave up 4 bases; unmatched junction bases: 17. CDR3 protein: CASSFYTAGTEGTETQYF. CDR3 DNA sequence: TGTGCCAGCAGCTTTTATACAGCCGGGACAGAGGGAACAGAGACCCAGTACTTC. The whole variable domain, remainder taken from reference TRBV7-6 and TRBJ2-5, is GAGVSQSPRYKVTKRGQDVALRCDPISGHVSLYWYRQALGQGPEFLTYFNYEAQQDKSGLPNDRFSAERPEGSISTLTIQRTEQRDSAMYRCASSFYTAGTEGTETQYFGPGTRLLVL.

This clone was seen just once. CDR3 in amino acids: CASSYSTLRVGEQYF. CDR3 DNA: TGTGCCAGCAGTTACTCGACTCTCAGGGTCGGCGAGCAGTACTTC. This chain links TRBV6-5 with TRBJ2-7; maybe TRBD1 (5 bases). Trimming cost V 0 bases and J 6 bases, with 15 bases left between them. Germline V gene sequence: CDR1 MNHEY, CDR2 SVGAGI. The CDR3 has 15 residues.

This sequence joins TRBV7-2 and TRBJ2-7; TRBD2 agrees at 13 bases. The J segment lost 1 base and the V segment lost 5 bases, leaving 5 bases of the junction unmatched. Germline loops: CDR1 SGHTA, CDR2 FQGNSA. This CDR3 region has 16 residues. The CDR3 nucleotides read TGTGCCAGCAGCGGCTGGACTAGCGGGGGATCCTACGAGCAGTACTTC. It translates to CASSGWTSGGSYEQYF.

As DNA, the CDR3 is TGCGCCAGCAGCCAAGGACCGCAGACAGGGGGCTTCACTGAAGCTTTCTTT. This encodes CASSQGPQTGGFTEAFF. The chain has TRBV4-1 and TRBJ1-1; 10 bases line up with TRBD1. The CDR3 consists of 17 residues. V shed 1 base and J 4 bases; nucleotides not matched to a gene: 9. Germline loops: CDR1 MGHRA, CDR2 YSYEKL.

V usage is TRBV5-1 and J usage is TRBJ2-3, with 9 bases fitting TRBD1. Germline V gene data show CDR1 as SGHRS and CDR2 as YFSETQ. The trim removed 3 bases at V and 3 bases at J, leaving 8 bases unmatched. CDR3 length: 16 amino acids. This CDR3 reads CASSWTGVGRTDTQYF. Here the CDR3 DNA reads TGCGCCAGCAGCTGGACAGGGGTTGGGAGAACAGATACGCAGTATTTT.

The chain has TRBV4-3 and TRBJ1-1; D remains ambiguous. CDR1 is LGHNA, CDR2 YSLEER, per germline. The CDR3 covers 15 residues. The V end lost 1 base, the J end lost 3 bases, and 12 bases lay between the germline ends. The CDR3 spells CASSQGRLSYTEAFF. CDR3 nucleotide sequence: TGCGCCAGCAGCCAAGGACGCCTATCGTACACTGAAGCTTTCTTT.

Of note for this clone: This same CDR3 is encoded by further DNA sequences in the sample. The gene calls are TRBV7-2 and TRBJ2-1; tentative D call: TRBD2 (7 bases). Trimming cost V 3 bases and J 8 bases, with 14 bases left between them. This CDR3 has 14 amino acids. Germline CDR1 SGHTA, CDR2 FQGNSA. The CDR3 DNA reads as TGTGCCAGCAGCTTGGGGGGGGCCGTCTATGAGCAGTTCTTC. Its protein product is CASSLGGAVYEQFF.

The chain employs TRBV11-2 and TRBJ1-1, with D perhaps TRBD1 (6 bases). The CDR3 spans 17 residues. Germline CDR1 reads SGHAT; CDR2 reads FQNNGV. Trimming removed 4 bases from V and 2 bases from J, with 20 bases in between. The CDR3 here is CASSSLGGGRANTEAFF. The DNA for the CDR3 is TGTGCCAGCAGCTCCTTGGGGGGCGGGAGGGCCAACACTGAAGCTTTCTTT.

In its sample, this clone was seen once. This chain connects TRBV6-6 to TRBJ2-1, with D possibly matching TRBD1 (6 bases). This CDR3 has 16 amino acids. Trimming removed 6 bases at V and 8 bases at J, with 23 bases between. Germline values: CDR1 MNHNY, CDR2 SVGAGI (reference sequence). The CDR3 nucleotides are TGTGCCAGCAGACCCGCCGTGGGCAGGGGTAGGGATGAGCAGTTCTTC. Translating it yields CASRPAVGRGRDEQFF.

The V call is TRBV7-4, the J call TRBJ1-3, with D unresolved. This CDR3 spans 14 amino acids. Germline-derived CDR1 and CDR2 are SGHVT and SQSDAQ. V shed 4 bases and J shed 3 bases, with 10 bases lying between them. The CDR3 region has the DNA TGTGCCAGCAGCTCGCGGGTTCTTGGAAACACCATATATTTT. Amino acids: CASSSRVLGNTIYF.

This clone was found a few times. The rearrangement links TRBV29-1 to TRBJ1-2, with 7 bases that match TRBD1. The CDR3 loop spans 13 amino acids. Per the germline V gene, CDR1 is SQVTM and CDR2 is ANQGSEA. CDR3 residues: CSIWDSGLYGYTF. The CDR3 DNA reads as TGCAGTATTTGGGACAGCGGCCTCTATGGCTACACCTTC.

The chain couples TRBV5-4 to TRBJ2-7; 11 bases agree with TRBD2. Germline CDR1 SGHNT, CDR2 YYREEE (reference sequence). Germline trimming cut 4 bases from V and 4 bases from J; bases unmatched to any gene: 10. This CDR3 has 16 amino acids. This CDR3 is CASSGYSGGVGYEQYF. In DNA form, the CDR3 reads TGTGCCAGCAGCGGGTATAGCGGGGGGGTTGGGTACGAGCAGTACTTC.

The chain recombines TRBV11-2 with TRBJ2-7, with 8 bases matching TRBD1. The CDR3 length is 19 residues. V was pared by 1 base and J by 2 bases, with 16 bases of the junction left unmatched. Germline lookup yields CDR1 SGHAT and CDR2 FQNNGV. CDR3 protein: CASSLVFSQLGTGAYEQYF. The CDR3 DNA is TGTGCCAGCAGCTTAGTTTTTTCGCAACTAGGGACAGGAGCCTACGAGCAGTACTTC.

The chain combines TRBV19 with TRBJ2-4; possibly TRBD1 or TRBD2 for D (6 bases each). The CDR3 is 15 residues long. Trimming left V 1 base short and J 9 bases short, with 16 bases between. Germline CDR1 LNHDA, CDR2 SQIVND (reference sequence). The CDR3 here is CASSIAGAGGSIQYF. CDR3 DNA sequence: TGTGCCAGTAGTATAGCGGGGGCCGGGGGAAGCATTCAGTACTTC.

The CDR3 loop reads CASNGLGATRGDTQYF. The CDR3, as DNA: TGTGCCAGCAACGGCCTGGGGGCGACGAGAGGGGATACGCAGTATTTT. V usage is TRBV7-9 and J usage is TRBJ2-3, with a weak D call TRBD1 (6 bases). Looked up from germline, CDR1 is SEHNR and CDR2 is FQNEAQ (reference sequence). The germline V and J ends were trimmed by 7 bases and 6 bases, with 23 bases remaining between them. This CDR3 is 16 amino acids long.

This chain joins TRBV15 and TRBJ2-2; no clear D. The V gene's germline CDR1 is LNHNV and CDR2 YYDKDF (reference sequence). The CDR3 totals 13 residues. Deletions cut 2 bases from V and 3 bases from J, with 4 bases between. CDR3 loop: CATSRIYTGELFF. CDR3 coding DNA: TGTGCCACCAGCAGAATCTACACCGGGGAGCTGTTTTTT.

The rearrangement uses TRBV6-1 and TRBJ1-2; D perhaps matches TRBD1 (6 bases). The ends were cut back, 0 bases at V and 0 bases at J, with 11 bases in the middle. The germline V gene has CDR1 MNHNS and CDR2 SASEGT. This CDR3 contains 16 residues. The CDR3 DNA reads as TGTGCCAGCAGTGAAGCGTGGGGGACATCTAACTATGGCTACACCTTC. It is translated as CASSEAWGTSNYGYTF.

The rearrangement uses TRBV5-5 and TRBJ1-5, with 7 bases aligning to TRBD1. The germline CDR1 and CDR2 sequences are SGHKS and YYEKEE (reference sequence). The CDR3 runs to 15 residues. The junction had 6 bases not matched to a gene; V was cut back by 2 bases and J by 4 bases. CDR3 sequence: CASSFSTGMNQPQHF. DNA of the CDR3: TGTGCCAGCAGCTTCTCGACAGGGATGAATCAGCCCCAGCATTTT.

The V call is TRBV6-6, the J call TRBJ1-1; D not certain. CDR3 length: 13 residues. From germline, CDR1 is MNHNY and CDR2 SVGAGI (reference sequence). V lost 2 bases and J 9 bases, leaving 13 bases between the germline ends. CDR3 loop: CASSYPGEGKAFF. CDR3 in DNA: TGTGCCAGCAGTTACCCCGGTGAAGGTAAAGCTTTCTTT.

CDR3 region: CASSLGVSGPLMAGELFF. Written as DNA, the CDR3 is TGTGCCAGCTCACTAGGAGTAAGCGGACCACTTATGGCCGGGGAGCTGTTTTTT. This chain uses TRBV18 with TRBJ2-2, with a possible D match to TRBD2 (5 bases). V was cut by 4 bases and J by 6 bases, with 24 bases left in between. Germline V gives CDR1 KGHSH, CDR2 LQKENI. This CDR3 spans 18 amino acids.

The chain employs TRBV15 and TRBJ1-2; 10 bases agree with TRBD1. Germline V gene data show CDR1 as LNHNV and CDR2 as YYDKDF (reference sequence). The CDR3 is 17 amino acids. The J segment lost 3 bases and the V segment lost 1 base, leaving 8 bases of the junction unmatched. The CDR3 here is CATSRVSWTGGDYGYTF. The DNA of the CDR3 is TGTGCCACCAGCAGAGTGTCGTGGACAGGGGGGGACTATGGCTACACCTTC. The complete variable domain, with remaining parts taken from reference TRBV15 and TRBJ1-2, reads DAMVIQNPRYQVTQFGKPVTLSCSQTLNHNVMYWYQQKSSQAPKLLFHYYDKDFNNEADTPDNFQSRRPNTSFCFLDIRSPGLGDTAMYLCATSRVSWTGGDYGYTFGSGTRLTVV.

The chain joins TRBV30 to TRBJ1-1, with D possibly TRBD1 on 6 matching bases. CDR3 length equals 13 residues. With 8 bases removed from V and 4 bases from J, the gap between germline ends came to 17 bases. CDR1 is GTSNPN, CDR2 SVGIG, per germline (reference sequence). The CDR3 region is CARWTAGGTEAFF. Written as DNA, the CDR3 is TGTGCCCGATGGACAGCCGGGGGCACTGAAGCTTTCTTT.